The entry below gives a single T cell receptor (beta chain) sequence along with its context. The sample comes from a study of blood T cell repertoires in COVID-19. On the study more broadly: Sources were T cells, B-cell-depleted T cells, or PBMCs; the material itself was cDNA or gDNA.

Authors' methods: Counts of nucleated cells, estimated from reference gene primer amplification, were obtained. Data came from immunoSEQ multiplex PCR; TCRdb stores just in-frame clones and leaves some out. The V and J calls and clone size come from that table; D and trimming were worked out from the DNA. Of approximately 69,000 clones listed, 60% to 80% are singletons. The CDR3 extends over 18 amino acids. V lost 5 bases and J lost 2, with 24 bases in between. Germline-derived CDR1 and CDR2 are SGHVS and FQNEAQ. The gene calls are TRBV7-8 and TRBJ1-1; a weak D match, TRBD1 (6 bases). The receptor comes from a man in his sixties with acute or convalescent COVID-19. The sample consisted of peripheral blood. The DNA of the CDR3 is TGTGCCAGCAGCCGACGTAGGGACACCCCTTACGCCAACACTGAAGCTTTCTTT. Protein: CASSRRRDTPYANTEAFF.